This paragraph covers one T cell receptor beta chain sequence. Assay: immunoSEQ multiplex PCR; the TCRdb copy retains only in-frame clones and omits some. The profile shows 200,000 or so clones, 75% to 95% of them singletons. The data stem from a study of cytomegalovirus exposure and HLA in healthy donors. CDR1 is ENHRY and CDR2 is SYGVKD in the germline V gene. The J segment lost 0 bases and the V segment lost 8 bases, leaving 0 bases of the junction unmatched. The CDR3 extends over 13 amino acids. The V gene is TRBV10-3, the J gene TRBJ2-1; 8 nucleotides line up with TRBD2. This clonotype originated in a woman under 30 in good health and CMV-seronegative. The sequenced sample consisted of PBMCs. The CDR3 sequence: CAIGTSSYNEQFF. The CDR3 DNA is TGTGCCATCGGGACTAGCTCCTACAATGAGCAGTTCTTC.